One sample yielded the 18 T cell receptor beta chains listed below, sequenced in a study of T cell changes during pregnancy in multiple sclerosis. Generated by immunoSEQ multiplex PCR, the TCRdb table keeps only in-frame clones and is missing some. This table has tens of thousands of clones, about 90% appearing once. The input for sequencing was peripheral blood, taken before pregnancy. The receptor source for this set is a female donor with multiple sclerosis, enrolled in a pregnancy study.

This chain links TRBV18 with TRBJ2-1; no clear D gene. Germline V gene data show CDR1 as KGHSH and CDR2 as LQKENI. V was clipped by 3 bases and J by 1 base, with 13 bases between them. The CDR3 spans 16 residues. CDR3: CASSPRVALSYNEQFF. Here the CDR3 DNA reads TGTGCCAGCTCACCGAGAGTAGCCTTATCCTACAATGAGCAGTTCTTC.

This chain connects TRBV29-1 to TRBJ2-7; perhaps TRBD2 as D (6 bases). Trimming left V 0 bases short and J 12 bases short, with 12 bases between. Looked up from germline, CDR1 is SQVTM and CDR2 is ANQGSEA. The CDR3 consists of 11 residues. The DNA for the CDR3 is TGCAGCGTTGAAGAGGAGGGGTCCCGGTACTTC. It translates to CSVEEEGSRYF.

DNA of the CDR3: TGTGCCAGCAGCGGGGCCTCGGGGGGCTTATGGGAGACCCAGTACTTC. This encodes CASSGASGGLWETQYF. The chain carries TRBV9 and TRBJ2-5, with D maybe TRBD2 (7 bases). The CDR3 has 16 amino acids. Germline CDR1 reads SGDLS; CDR2 reads YYNGEE. Trimming stripped 3 bases from V and 5 bases from J, with 20 bases between. The full variable domain, with the rest looked up from reference TRBV9 and TRBJ2-5, is DSGVTQTPKHLITATGQRVTLRCSPRSGDLSVYWYQQSLDQGLQFLIQYYNGEERAKGNILERFSAQQFPDLHSELNLSSLELGDSALYFCASSGASGGLWETQYFGPGTRLLVL.

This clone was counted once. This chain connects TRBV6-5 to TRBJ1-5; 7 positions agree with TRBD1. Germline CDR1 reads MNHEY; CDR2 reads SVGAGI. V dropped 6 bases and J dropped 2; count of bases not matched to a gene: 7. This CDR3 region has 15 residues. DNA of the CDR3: TGTGCCAGCAGCCGGGACAGAGGTGGCAATCAGCCCCAGCATTTT. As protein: CASSRDRGGNQPQHF.

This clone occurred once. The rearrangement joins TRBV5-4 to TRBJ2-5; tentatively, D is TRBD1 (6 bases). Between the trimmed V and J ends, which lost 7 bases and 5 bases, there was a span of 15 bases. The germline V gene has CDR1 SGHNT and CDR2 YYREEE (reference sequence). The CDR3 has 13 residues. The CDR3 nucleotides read TGTGCCAGCGGTGGACGAGGGGGTGAGACCCAGTACTTC. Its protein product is CASGGRGGETQYF. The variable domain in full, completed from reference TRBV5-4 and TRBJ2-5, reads ETGVTQSPTHLIKTRGQQVTLRCSSQSGHNTVSWYQQALGQGPQFIFQYYREEENGRGNFPPRFSGLQFPNYSSELNVNALELDDSALYLCASGGRGGETQYFGPGTRLLVL.

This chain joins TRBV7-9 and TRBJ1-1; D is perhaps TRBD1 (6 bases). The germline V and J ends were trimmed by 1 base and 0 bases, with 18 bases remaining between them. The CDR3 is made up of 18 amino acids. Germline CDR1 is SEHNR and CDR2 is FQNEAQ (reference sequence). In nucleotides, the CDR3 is TGTGCCAGCAGCTTAGTACTACAGGGTGTTAAGATGAACACTGAAGCTTTCTTT. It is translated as CASSLVLQGVKMNTEAFF.

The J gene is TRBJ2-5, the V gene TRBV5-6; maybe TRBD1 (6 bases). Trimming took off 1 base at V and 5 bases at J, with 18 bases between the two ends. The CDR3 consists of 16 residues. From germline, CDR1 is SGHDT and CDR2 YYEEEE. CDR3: CASSLTGRLYGETQYF. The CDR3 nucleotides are TGTGCCAGCAGCTTGACAGGGAGATTATATGGGGAGACCCAGTACTTC.

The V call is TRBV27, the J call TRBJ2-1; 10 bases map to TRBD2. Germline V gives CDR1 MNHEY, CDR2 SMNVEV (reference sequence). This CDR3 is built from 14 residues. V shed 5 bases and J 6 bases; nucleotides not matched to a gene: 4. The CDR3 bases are TGTGCCAGCAGTCCTAGCGGGAGAGTCAATGAGCAGTTCTTC. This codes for CASSPSGRVNEQFF.

The CDR3, as DNA: TGTGCCAGCAGTTCAAGCTCGACAGGGGGGCAGGGAGAGCAGTACTTC. Translated: CASSSSSTGGQGEQYF. The rearrangement links TRBV2 to TRBJ2-7; 9 bases map to TRBD1. Germline CDR1 is SNHLY and CDR2 is FYNNEI. The CDR3 spans 16 residues. With 5 bases clipped from V and 7 bases from J, the junction kept 15 bases outside the gene matches.

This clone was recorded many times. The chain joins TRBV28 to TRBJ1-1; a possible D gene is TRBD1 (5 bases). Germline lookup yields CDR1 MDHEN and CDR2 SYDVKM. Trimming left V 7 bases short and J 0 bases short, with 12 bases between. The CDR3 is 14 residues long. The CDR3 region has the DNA TGTGCCAGCACCCCAGGGCCACTGAACACTGAAGCTTTCTTT. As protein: CASTPGPLNTEAFF.

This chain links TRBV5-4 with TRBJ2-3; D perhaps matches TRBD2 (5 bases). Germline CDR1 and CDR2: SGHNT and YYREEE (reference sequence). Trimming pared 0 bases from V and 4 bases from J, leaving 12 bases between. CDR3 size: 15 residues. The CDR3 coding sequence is TGTGCCAGCAGCTTGGTAGCGACCCGCCCAGATACGCAGTATTTT. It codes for CASSLVATRPDTQYF.

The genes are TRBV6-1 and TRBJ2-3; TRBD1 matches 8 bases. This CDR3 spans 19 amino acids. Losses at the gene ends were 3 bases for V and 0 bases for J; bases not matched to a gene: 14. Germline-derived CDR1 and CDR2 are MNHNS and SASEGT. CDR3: CASSDPNSGTGTSTDTQYF. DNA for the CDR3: TGTGCCAGCAGTGACCCAAACTCCGGGACAGGAACTAGCACAGATACGCAGTATTTT.

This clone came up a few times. The CDR3 loop reads CASSQLMSGNTIYF. The CDR3 nucleotides read TGTGCCAGCAGCCAACTTATGTCTGGAAACACCATATATTTT. The chain recombines TRBV14 with TRBJ1-3; D unclear. Germline values: CDR1 SGHDN, CDR2 FVKESK. This CDR3 has 14 amino acids. The V gene lost 2 bases and the J gene lost 1 base, with 6 bases spanning the gap.

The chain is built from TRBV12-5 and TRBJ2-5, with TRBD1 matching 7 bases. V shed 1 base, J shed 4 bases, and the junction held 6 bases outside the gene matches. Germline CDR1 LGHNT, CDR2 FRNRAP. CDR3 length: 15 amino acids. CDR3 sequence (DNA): TGTGCTAGTGGTTTGGGACAGGGTCCAGGAGAGACCCAGTACTTC. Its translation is CASGLGQGPGETQYF. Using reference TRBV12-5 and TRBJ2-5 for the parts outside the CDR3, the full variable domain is DARVTQTPRHKVTEMGQEVTMRCQPILGHNTVFWYRQTMMQGLELLAYFRNRAPLDDSGMPKDRFSAEMPDATLATLKIQPSEPRDSAVYFCASGLGQGPGETQYFGPGTRLLVL.

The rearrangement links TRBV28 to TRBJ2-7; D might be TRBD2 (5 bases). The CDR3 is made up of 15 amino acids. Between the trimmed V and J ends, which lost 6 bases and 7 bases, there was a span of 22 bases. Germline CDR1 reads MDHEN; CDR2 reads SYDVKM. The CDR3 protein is CASSHSGLPFGEQYF. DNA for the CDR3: TGTGCCAGCAGCCACTCAGGACTCCCCTTTGGGGAGCAGTACTTC.

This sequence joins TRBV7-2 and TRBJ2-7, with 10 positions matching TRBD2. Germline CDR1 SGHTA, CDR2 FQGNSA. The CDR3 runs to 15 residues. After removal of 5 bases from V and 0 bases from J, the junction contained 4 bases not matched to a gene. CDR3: CASSKLAGSSYEQYF. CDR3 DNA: TGTGCCAGCAGCAAACTAGCGGGGAGCTCCTACGAGCAGTACTTC.

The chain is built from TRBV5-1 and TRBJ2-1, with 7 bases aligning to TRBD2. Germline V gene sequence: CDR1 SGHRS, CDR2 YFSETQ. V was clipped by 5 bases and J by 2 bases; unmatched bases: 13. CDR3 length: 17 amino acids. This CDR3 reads CASSYTPLADPYNEQFF. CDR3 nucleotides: TGCGCCAGCAGTTATACCCCCCTAGCGGACCCCTACAATGAGCAGTTCTTC.

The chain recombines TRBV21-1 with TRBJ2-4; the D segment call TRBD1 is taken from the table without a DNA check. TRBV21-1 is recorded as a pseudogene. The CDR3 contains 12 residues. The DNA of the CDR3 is TGTGCCAGCAAAACATGGAAAAACATTCAGTACTTC. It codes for CASKTWKNIQYF.